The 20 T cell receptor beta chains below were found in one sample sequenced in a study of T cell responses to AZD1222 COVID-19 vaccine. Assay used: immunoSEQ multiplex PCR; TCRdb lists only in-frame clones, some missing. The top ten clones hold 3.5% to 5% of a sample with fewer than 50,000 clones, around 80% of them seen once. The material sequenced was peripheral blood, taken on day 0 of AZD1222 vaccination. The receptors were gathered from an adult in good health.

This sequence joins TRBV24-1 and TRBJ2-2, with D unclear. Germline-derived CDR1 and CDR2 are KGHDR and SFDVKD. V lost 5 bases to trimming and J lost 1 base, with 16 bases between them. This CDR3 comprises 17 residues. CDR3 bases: TGTGCCACCAGTGGAGGTGACCCACGGGTGAACACCGGGGAGCTGTTTTTT. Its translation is CATSGGDPRVNTGELFF.

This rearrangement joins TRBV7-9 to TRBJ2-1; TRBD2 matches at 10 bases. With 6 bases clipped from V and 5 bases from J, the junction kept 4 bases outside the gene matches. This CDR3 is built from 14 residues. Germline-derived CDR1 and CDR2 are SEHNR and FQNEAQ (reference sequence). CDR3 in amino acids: CASSYGTSDNEQFF. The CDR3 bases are TGTGCCAGCAGTTATGGGACTAGCGACAATGAGCAGTTCTTC.

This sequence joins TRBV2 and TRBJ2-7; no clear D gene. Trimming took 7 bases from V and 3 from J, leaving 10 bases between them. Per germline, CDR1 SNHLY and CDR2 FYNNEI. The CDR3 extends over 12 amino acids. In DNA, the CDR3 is TGTGCCAGCACACAGTACAACTACGAGCAGTACTTC. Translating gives CASTQYNYEQYF.

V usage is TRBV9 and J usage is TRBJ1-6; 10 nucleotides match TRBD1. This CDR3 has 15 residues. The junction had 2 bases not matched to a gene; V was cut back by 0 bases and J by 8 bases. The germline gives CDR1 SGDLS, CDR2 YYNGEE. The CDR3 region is CASSVEDRGDSPLHF. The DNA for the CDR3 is TGTGCCAGCAGCGTAGAGGACAGGGGGGATTCACCCCTCCACTTT.

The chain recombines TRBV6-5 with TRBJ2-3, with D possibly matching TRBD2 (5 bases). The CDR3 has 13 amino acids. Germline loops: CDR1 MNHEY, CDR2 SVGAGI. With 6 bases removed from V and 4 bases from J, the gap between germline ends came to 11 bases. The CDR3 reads CASSPRVSDTQYF. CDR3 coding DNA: TGTGCCAGCAGCCCGAGGGTCTCAGATACGCAGTATTTT.

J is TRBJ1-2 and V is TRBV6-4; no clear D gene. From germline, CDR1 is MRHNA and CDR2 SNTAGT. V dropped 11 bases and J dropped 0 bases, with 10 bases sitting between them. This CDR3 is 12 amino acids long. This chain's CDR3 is CAWGGANYGYTF. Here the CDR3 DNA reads TGTGCCTGGGGTGGAGCTAACTATGGCTACACCTTC.

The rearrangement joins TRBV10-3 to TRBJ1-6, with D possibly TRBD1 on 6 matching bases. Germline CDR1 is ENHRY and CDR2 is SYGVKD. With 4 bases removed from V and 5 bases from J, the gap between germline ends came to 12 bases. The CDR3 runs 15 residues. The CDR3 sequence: CAISVQGINNSPLHF. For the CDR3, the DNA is TGTGCCATCAGTGTTCAGGGGATTAATAATTCACCCCTCCACTTT.

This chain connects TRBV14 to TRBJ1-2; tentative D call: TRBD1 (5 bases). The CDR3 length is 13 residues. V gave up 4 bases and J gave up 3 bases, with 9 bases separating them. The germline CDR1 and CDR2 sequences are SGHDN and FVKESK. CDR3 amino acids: CASSPGPDYGYTF. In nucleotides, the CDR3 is TGTGCCAGCAGCCCGGGACCCGACTATGGCTACACCTTC.

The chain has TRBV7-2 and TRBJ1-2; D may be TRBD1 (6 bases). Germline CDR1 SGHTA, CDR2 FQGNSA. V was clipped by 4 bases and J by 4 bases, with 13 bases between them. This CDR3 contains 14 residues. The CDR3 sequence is CASSSRTAFYGYTF. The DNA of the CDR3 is TGTGCCAGCAGCTCCCGGACAGCTTTCTATGGCTACACCTTC.

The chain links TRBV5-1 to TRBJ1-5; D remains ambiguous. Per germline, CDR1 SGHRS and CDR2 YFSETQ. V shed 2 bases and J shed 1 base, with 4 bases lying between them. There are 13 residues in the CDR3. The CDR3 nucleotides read TGCGCCAGCAGCTTAGGAAGCAATCAGCCCCAGCATTTT. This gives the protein CASSLGSNQPQHF.

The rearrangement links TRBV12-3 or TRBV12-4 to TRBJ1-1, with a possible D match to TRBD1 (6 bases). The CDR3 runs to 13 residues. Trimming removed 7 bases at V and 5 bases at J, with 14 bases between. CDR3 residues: CASILRGGTEAFF. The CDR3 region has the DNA TGTGCCAGCATTCTAAGGGGGGGAACTGAAGCTTTCTTT.

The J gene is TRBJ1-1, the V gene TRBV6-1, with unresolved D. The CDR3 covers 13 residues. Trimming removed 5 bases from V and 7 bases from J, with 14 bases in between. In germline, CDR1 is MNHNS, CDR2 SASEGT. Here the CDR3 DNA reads TGTGCCAGCAGTTATAACCCCGGAGGTGAAGCTTTCTTT. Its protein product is CASSYNPGGEAFF.

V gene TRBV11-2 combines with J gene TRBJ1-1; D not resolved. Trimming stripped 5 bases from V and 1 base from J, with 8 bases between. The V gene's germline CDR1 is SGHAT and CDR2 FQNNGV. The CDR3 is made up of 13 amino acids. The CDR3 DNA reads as TGTGCCAGCAGCACTATTCGGAACACTGAAGCTTTCTTT. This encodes CASSTIRNTEAFF. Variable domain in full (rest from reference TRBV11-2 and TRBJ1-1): EAGVAQSPRYKIIEKRQSVAFWCNPISGHATLYWYQQILGQGPKLLIQFQNNGVVDDSQLPKDRFSAERLKGVDSTLKIQPAKLEDSAVYLCASSTIRNTEAFFGQGTRLTVV.

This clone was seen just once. CDR3 amino acids: CASSGILAGSEQFF. CDR3 bases: TGCGCCAGCAGTGGGATCCTAGCGGGGTCTGAGCAGTTCTTC. The chain links TRBV10-1 to TRBJ2-1; 9 bases match TRBD2. This CDR3 is built from 14 residues. Per germline, CDR1 WNHNN and CDR2 SYGVQD (reference sequence). Losses at the gene ends were 4 bases for V and 9 bases for J; bases not matched to a gene: 7.

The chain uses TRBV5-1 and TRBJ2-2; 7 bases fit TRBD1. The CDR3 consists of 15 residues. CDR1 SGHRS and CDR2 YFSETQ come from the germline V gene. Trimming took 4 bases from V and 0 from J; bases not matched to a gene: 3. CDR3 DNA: TGCGCCAGCAGCCCAGGGACAGCGAACACCGGGGAGCTGTTTTTT. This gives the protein CASSPGTANTGELFF.

The CDR3 reads CASSLDQTQYF. The CDR3, as DNA: TGTGCCAGCAGCTTAGACCAGACCCAGTACTTC. The genes are TRBV13 and TRBJ2-5; D is unresolved. The V and J ends lost 1 base and 6 bases respectively, with 3 bases between them. CDR1 PRHDT and CDR2 FYEKMQ come from the germline V gene (reference sequence). The CDR3 has 11 residues.

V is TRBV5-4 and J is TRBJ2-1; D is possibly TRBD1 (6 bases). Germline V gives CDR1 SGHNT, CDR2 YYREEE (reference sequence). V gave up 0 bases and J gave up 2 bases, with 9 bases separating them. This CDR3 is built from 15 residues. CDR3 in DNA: TGTGCCAGCAGCTTGGGAGGGACAACCTACAATGAGCAGTTCTTC. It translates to CASSLGGTTYNEQFF.

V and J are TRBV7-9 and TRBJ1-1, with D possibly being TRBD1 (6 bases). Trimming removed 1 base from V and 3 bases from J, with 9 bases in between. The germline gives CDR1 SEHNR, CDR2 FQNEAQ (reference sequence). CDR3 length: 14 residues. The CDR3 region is CASSLEGGYTEAFF. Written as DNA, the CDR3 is TGTGCCAGCAGCTTAGAGGGGGGATACACTGAAGCTTTCTTT.

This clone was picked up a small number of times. The CDR3 DNA reads TGTGCCACCAGTGACTCCAATCAGCCCCAGCATTTT. Its translation: CATSDSNQPQHF. The chain couples TRBV24-1 to TRBJ1-5, with unresolved D. CDR1 and CDR2 (germline): KGHDR, SFDVKD. The CDR3 contains 12 residues. Deletions cut 4 bases from V and 3 bases from J, with 3 bases between.

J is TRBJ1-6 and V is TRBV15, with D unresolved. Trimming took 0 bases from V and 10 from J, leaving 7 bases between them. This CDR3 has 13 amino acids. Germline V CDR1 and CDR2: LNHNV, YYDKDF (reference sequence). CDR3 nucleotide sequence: TGTGCCACCAGCAGAGATCGGCGATCACCCCTCCACTTT. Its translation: CATSRDRRSPLHF.